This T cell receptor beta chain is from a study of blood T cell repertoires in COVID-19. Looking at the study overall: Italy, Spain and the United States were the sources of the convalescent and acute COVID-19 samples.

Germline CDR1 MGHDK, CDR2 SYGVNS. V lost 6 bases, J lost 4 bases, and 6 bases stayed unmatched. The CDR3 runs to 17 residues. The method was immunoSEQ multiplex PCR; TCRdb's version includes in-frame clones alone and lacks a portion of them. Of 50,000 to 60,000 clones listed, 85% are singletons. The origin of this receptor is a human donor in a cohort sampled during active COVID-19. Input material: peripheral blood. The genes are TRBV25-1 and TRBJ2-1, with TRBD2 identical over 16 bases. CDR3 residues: CASRGTSGRAGYNEQFF. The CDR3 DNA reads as TGTGCCAGCAGGGGGACTAGCGGGAGGGCCGGATACAATGAGCAGTTCTTC.